Following are 21 T cell receptor beta chains from one sample sequenced in a study of regulatory T cells in long-lasting Graves disease. As for time point: persistent/refractory GD, antithyroid drugs over 5 years with positive TRAb. Generation of the TCR library employed RNA extracted from PBMCs. Arm-PCR of CDR3 regions and iRepertoire HTBI primers were used to build TCR beta libraries. Via MiXCR, TCRdb re-called the multiplex PCR reads, giving one row per CDR3 protein. The data show 450,000 or so distinct CDR3 sequences, about 20% seen once. The sequences come from peripheral blood mononuclear cells (PBMCs), collected when the disease was refractory, from a patient treated with antithyroid drugs. The receptors here all came from a female donor with Graves disease.

At least ten counts were recorded for this clonotype. The CDR3 DNA reads as TGTGCCAGCAGTTTGGACGGTGTGAACACTGAAGCTTTCTTT. Its translation is CASSLDGVNTEAFF. The V call is TRBV27, the J call TRBJ1-1; D is unclear. CDR1 is MNHEY and CDR2 is SMNVEV in the germline V gene (reference sequence). Deletions cut 3 bases from V and 0 bases from J, with 8 bases between. CDR3 size: 14 residues.

The genes are TRBV4-1 and TRBJ2-7; D possibly corresponds to TRBD2 (7 bases). The germline V gene encodes CDR1 MGHRA and CDR2 YSYEKL. The CDR3 extends over 16 amino acids. Trimming left V 3 bases short and J 6 bases short, with 21 bases between. The CDR3, as DNA: TGCGCCAGCAGCCATCCTCGGGGGGCAGGGTTAGGCGAGCAGTACTTC. Encoded protein: CASSHPRGAGLGEQYF.

This clonotype was seen at least ten times. J is TRBJ2-7 and V is TRBV7-3, with 8 bases matching TRBD2. This CDR3 has 12 residues. Trimming cost V 5 bases and J 6 bases; bases outside gene matches: 3. The germline CDR1 and CDR2 sequences are SGHTA and FQGTGA. The CDR3 here is CASSTGGGEQYF. The CDR3 DNA follows: TGTGCCAGCAGCACGGGGGGGGGCGAGCAGTACTTC.

This clonotype was recorded many times. The chain employs TRBV29-1 and TRBJ1-2; TRBD1 is a possible D gene (6 bases). The germline gives CDR1 SQVTM, CDR2 ANQGSEA. Trimming left V 1 base short and J 8 bases short, with 14 bases between. This CDR3 spans 13 amino acids. The CDR3 DNA sequence: TGCAGCGTTGAAGTGATACAGGGTGGCGGCTACACCTTC. It is translated as CSVEVIQGGGYTF.

A note on this clonotype: A much larger clone sits a single nucleotide away, making a read error possible. In this CDR3 the conserved last residue, phenylalanine or tryptophan, is missing, so a read error is likely. J is TRBJ2-2 and V is TRBV11-2; D ambiguous. Germline V lookup: CDR1 SGHAT, CDR2 FQNNGV. The CDR3 covers 11 residues. Trimming pared 5 bases from V and 7 bases from J, leaving 5 bases between. CDR3 loop: CASSPYGELFL. CDR3 DNA: TGTGCCAGCAGCCCATACGGGGAGCTGTTTCTT.

This clonotype has more than one count but fewer than ten. This chain uses TRBV6-1 with TRBJ2-7; 8 bases align to TRBD2. The CDR3 totals 15 residues. V lost 6 bases, J lost 4 bases, and 11 bases stayed unmatched. Germline values: CDR1 MNHNS, CDR2 SASEGT. CDR3 in amino acids: CASRGAGDLFYEQYF. Written as DNA, the CDR3 is TGTGCCAGCAGAGGAGCGGGGGATCTCTTTTACGAGCAGTACTTC.

The genes are TRBV6-1 and TRBJ2-2; 12 nucleotides line up with TRBD2. The CDR3 length is 17 residues. The V gene end was trimmed by 6 bases and the J gene end by 1 base; junction bases not matched to a gene: 6. Germline V gives CDR1 MNHNS, CDR2 SASEGT. The CDR3: CASRDGLAGWNTGELFF. As DNA, the CDR3 is TGTGCCAGCAGGGACGGACTAGCGGGATGGAACACCGGGGAGCTGTTTTTT.

The chain joins TRBV19 to TRBJ1-5; 7 nucleotides align to TRBD1. V shed 5 bases, J shed 6 bases, and the junction held 7 bases outside the gene matches. CDR1 and CDR2 (germline): LNHDA, SQIVND (reference sequence). The CDR3 extends over 14 amino acids. The CDR3 DNA sequence: TGTGCCAGTAGTTCCCGACAGGGTGGTCAGCCCCAGCATTTT. Amino acid sequence: CASSSRQGGQPQHF.

This clonotype came up many times. V usage is TRBV6-5 and J usage is TRBJ1-4, with 9 bases that match TRBD1. Trimming cost V 0 bases and J 5 bases; bases outside gene matches: 7. CDR1 and CDR2 from the germline V gene are MNHEY and SVGAGI. The CDR3 is 17 amino acids. The CDR3 nucleotides read TGTGCCAGCAGTTACTCGTCCGGACAGGGGCTGAATGAAAAACTGTTTTTT. Its protein product is CASSYSSGQGLNEKLFF.

This clonotype was recorded many times. This chain joins TRBV7-9 and TRBJ2-4; TRBD1 matches 8 bases. CDR3 length equals 16 residues. The J segment lost 0 bases and the V segment lost 1 base, leaving 2 bases of the junction unmatched. Germline CDR1 reads SEHNR; CDR2 reads FQNEAQ (reference sequence). The CDR3 is CASSLGDRLAKNIQYF. As DNA, the CDR3 is TGTGCCAGCAGCTTAGGGGACAGGCTAGCCAAAAACATTCAGTACTTC.

The chain joins TRBV28 to TRBJ2-1, with D perhaps given as TRBD1 or TRBD2 (5 bases each). CDR3 length: 16 amino acids. Trimming took off 5 bases at V and 4 bases at J, with 18 bases between the two ends. Germline V gene lookup returns CDR1 MDHEN and CDR2 SYDVKM. For the CDR3, the DNA is TGTGCCAGCAGTCCCCCATCTGGGGGTAGTTACAATGAGCAGTTCTTC. This sequence encodes CASSPPSGGSYNEQFF. Full variable domain (missing parts from reference TRBV28 and TRBJ2-1): DVKVTQSSRYLVKRTGEKVFLECVQDMDHENMFWYRQDPGLGLRLIYFSYDVKMKEKGDIPEGYSVSREKKERFSLILESASTNQTSMYLCASSPPSGGSYNEQFFGPGTRLTVL.

This clonotype was seen repeatedly, ten times or more. The chain has TRBV11-2 and TRBJ2-2, with D perhaps TRBD1 or TRBD2 (7 bases each). CDR1 and CDR2 from the germline V gene are SGHAT and FQNNGV. Trimming pared 5 bases from V and 4 bases from J, leaving 17 bases between. This CDR3 region has 16 residues. The CDR3: CASSPQGGRATGELFF. The DNA for the CDR3 is TGTGCCAGCAGCCCCCAGGGGGGGAGGGCCACCGGGGAGCTGTTTTTT. The full variable domain, rest sourced from reference TRBV11-2 and TRBJ2-2, is EAGVAQSPRYKIIEKRQSVAFWCNPISGHATLYWYQQILGQGPKLLIQFQNNGVVDDSQLPKDRFSAERLKGVDSTLKIQPAKLEDSAVYLCASSPQGGRATGELFFGEGSRLTVL.

This clonotype was seen ten or more times. The J gene is TRBJ1-6, the V gene TRBV6-5; no clear D gene. The CDR3 loop spans 12 amino acids. Germline values: CDR1 MNHEY, CDR2 SVGAGI. V dropped 6 bases and J dropped 10 bases, with 10 bases sitting between them. CDR3 nucleotide sequence: TGTGCCAGCAGCTACCCCGGGTCACCCCTCCACTTT. As protein: CASSYPGSPLHF.

This clonotype turned up a few times. The V and J genes are TRBV20-1 and TRBJ2-5; D is possibly TRBD1 or TRBD2 (6 bases each). CDR1 is DFQATT, CDR2 SNEGSKA, per germline (reference sequence). CDR3 size: 14 residues. V lost 6 bases and J lost 2, with 16 bases in between. The CDR3: CSAPRGGAQETQYF. In nucleotides, the CDR3 is TGCAGTGCCCCCAGGGGAGGAGCTCAAGAGACCCAGTACTTC.

The chain recombines TRBV25-1 with TRBJ2-1; D is possibly TRBD2 (6 bases). Germline CDR1 is MGHDK and CDR2 is SYGVNS. Trimming removed 1 base at V and 0 bases at J, with 10 bases between. The CDR3 has 16 residues. CDR3 nucleotide sequence: TGTGCCAGCAGTGAATTACGGGGGAGCTCCTACAATGAGCAGTTCTTC. Protein product: CASSELRGSSYNEQFF.

The V gene is TRBV7-9, the J gene TRBJ2-5, with no clear D. In germline, CDR1 is SEHNR, CDR2 FQNEAQ (reference sequence). There are 14 residues in the CDR3. V was clipped by 3 bases and J by 10 bases, with 18 bases between them. The CDR3 sequence: CASSFGPPPAFQYF. The CDR3 region has the DNA TGTGCCAGCAGCTTTGGACCCCCGCCTGCGTTCCAGTACTTC.

This clonotype was detected many times. CDR3 sequence: CASSQNEKLFF. CDR3 sequence (DNA): TGTGCCAGCAGCCAGAATGAAAAACTGTTTTTT. The chain carries TRBV28 and TRBJ1-4; no clear D gene. The CDR3 sequence is 11 residues long. Trimming pared 6 bases from V and 5 bases from J, leaving 4 bases between. Germline V gives CDR1 MDHEN, CDR2 SYDVKM. Variable domain in full (rest from reference TRBV28 and TRBJ1-4): DVKVTQSSRYLVKRTGEKVFLECVQDMDHENMFWYRQDPGLGLRLIYFSYDVKMKEKGDIPEGYSVSREKKERFSLILESASTNQTSMYLCASSQNEKLFFGSGTQLSVL.

This clonotype was seen repeatedly, ten times or more. This chain connects TRBV28 to TRBJ1-5; 8 nucleotides align to TRBD1. V lost 4 bases and J lost 3; bases outside the gene matches: 8. Looked up from germline, CDR1 is MDHEN and CDR2 is SYDVKM. This CDR3 region has 16 residues. The DNA of the CDR3 is TGTGCCAGCAGTTCCCGCCGGACAGGGAACAATCAGCCCCAGCATTTT. It encodes CASSSRRTGNNQPQHF.

The sample holds a few counts of this clonotype. The genes are TRBV20-1 and TRBJ1-1; tentative D call: TRBD1 (5 bases). CDR1 is DFQATT and CDR2 is SNEGSKA in the germline V gene (reference sequence). The CDR3 is 14 amino acids. V was cut by 4 bases and J by 0 bases, with 12 bases left in between. The DNA of the CDR3 is TGCAGTGCTATACAAGACAGCTTGAACACTGAAGCTTTCTTT. Amino acid sequence: CSAIQDSLNTEAFF.

This clonotype has more than one count but fewer than ten. The V gene is TRBV4-1, the J gene TRBJ2-5; TRBD1 is a possible D gene (5 bases). The CDR3 has 15 amino acids. Trimming took off 3 bases at V and 2 bases at J, with 13 bases between the two ends. In germline, CDR1 is MGHRA, CDR2 YSYEKL. This CDR3 is CASSHPGRTQETQYF. The CDR3, as DNA: TGCGCCAGCAGCCACCCAGGGCGGACACAAGAGACCCAGTACTTC.

This clonotype was counted ten times or more. The rearrangement uses TRBV7-2 and TRBJ1-2, with D unresolved. This CDR3 is built from 15 residues. Germline V gives CDR1 SGHTA, CDR2 FQGNSA. The germline V and J ends were trimmed by 4 bases and 8 bases, with 20 bases remaining between them. The CDR3 DNA reads as TGTGCCAGCAGCTCCACGAATTCGGCAGTCTCAGGCTACACCTTC. It yields the protein CASSSTNSAVSGYTF.